The 27 T cell receptor beta chains in this list originate from one sample, sequenced in a study of glioma-infiltrating T cells. Using RNA template, CDR3s of TCR alpha and beta were amplified with iRepertoire arm-PCR. TCRdb re-called the multiplex PCR reads through MiXCR, storing one row per CDR3 protein. The sample yields about 410,000 distinct CDR3 sequences, 35% to 45% seen once. What was sequenced was glioma tissue, nonneoplastic brain tissue, or PBMCs (not recorded which). The receptors originated from a human donor with low-grade glioma or glioblastoma, undergoing nonglioma brain surgery, or in good health (not recorded which).

This clonotype has more than one count but fewer than ten. V gene TRBV20-1 combines with J gene TRBJ2-5; 13 bases fit TRBD2. Germline CDR1 DFQATT, CDR2 SNEGSKA (reference sequence). CDR3 length: 17 residues. Trimming at V came to 3 bases and at J to 2 bases, leaving 9 bases not matched to a gene. CDR3 nucleotide sequence: TGCAGTGCTAGTCGCCCCGGACTAGCGGGAGTACAAGAGACCCAGTACTTC. Protein product: CSASRPGLAGVQETQYF.

This rearrangement joins TRBV2 to TRBJ2-7, with D unclear. Germline V gene sequence: CDR1 SNHLY, CDR2 FYNNEI. CDR3 length: 12 residues. Trimming removed 6 bases at V and 3 bases at J, with 9 bases between. Here the CDR3 reads CASRGQYYEQYF. The CDR3 DNA sequence: TGTGCCAGCAGGGGCCAATACTACGAGCAGTACTTC.

CDR3 bases: TGTGCCAGTAGTGCAGCGGGAGTCTATGAGCAGTTCTTC. It yields the protein CASSAAGVYEQFF. The chain is built from TRBV19 and TRBJ2-1; TRBD2 matches at 8 bases. The CDR3 loop spans 13 amino acids. Germline V gene lookup returns CDR1 LNHDA and CDR2 SQIVND (reference sequence). V was clipped by 5 bases and J by 8 bases; unmatched bases: 5. The whole variable domain, remainder taken from reference TRBV19 and TRBJ2-1, is DGGITQSPKYLFRKEGQNVTLSCEQNLNHDAMYWYRQDPGQGLRLIYYSQIVNDFQKGDIAEGYSVSREKKESFPLTVTSAQKNPTAFYLCASSAAGVYEQFFGPGTRLTVL.

Comments on this clonotype: This may be a read error, as it is one base from a much larger clone. The rearrangement joins TRBV6-5 to TRBJ2-1, with D unclear. In germline, CDR1 is MNHEY, CDR2 SVGAGI. This CDR3 has 12 amino acids. The CDR3 reads CASSPLGNEKFF. CDR3 nucleotide sequence: TGTGCCAGCAGTCCCCTGGGGAATGAGAAGTTCTTC.

On this clonotype: A read error may be the cause here, since a much bigger clone is one base away. The chain employs TRBV6-2 or TRBV6-3 and TRBJ2-7; 7 bases map to TRBD2. After removal of 8 bases from V and 4 bases from J, the junction contained 17 bases not matched to a gene. The germline V gene encodes CDR1 MNHEY and CDR2 SVGEGT. This CDR3 has 16 residues. The CDR3 sequence is CASGPSLWEGLYEQYF. The CDR3 DNA is TGTGCCAGCGGTCCGTCTTTGTGGGAGGGCCTATACGAGCAGTACTTC.

The J gene is TRBJ1-1, the V gene TRBV5-1; D is possibly TRBD1 (5 bases). The CDR3 contains 13 residues. Trimming took 0 bases from V and 5 from J, leaving 8 bases between them. CDR1 and CDR2 (germline): SGHRS, YFSETQ. The CDR3 nucleotides are TGCGCCAGCAGCTTGGAGGGGAAAACTGAAGCTTTCTTT. This gives the protein CASSLEGKTEAFF.

This clonotype was counted only a few times. The chain couples TRBV28 to TRBJ2-3, with D possibly TRBD2 on 5 matching bases. CDR3 length: 12 residues. V was shortened by 5 bases and J by 6 bases, with 9 bases between the two germline ends. The germline CDR1 and CDR2 sequences are MDHEN and SYDVKM. CDR3 loop: CASSSGRDTQYF. DNA for the CDR3: TGTGCCAGCAGTAGCGGACGGGATACGCAGTATTTT. The full variable domain, with the rest looked up from reference TRBV28 and TRBJ2-3, is DVKVTQSSRYLVKRTGEKVFLECVQDMDHENMFWYRQDPGLGLRLIYFSYDVKMKEKGDIPEGYSVSREKKERFSLILESASTNQTSMYLCASSSGRDTQYFGPGTRLTVL.

V gene TRBV2 combines with J gene TRBJ2-5; TRBD1 is a possible D gene (5 bases). The CDR3 consists of 17 residues. CDR1 and CDR2 (germline): SNHLY, FYNNEI. V gave up 1 base and J gave up 4 bases, with 19 bases separating them. As DNA, the CDR3 is TGTGCCAGCAGTGAAGGTTCGCCCCCGAAAAGGGGAGAGACCCAGTACTTC. It translates to CASSEGSPPKRGETQYF.

A word on this clonotype: A much larger clone sits a single nucleotide away, making a read error possible. This CDR3 fails to terminate in the conserved phenylalanine or tryptophan, so it likely reflects a read error. The CDR3 region is CASSPHTGSSYGYTL. CDR3 in DNA: TGTGCCAGCAGCCCCCACACCGGTTCGAGCTATGGCTACACCCTC. The chain carries TRBV6-6 and TRBJ1-2; D gene uncertain. This CDR3 has 15 residues. Germline CDR1 and CDR2: MNHNY and SVGAGI (reference sequence). Trimming removed 6 bases at V and 4 bases at J, with 18 bases between.

This clonotype was counted a few times. This rearrangement joins TRBV24-1 to TRBJ2-2, with 9 bases matching TRBD1. This CDR3 spans 16 amino acids. Trimming cost V 9 bases and J 1 base; bases outside gene matches: 8. From germline, CDR1 is KGHDR and CDR2 SFDVKD. This CDR3 reads CATYDPGQGNTGELFF. The CDR3 DNA follows: TGTGCCACCTACGACCCGGGACAGGGGAACACCGGGGAGCTGTTTTTT.

Points on this clonotype: A much larger clonotype is one base distant, so this may be a read error. The chain couples TRBV20-1 to TRBJ1-1; D unclear. The V gene's germline CDR1 is DFQATT and CDR2 SNEGSKA (reference sequence). CDR3 length equals 15 residues. V dropped 0 bases and J dropped 0 bases, with 11 bases sitting between them. Written as DNA, the CDR3 is TGCAGTGCTAGAGACCCCGGACCGTTGAACACTGAAGCTTTCTTT. This gives the protein CSARDPGPLNTEAFF.

Comments on this clonotype: This may be a read error: a much more frequent sequence differs by one nucleotide. The chain links TRBV6-2 or TRBV6-3 to TRBJ2-1; 11 bases fit TRBD2. The CDR3 consists of 15 residues. Per germline, CDR1 MNHEY and CDR2 SVGEGT. V was pared by 7 bases and J by 5 bases, with 7 bases of the junction left unmatched. Here the CDR3 reads CASTVTSGRNNEQFF. The DNA of the CDR3 is TGTGCCAGCACCGTAACTAGCGGGAGAAACAATGAGCAGTTCTTC.

This clonotype was seen more than once but under ten times. J is TRBJ1-4 and V is TRBV28, with D unresolved. Germline CDR1 and CDR2: MDHEN and SYDVKM. The CDR3 runs to 12 residues. V gave up 1 base and J gave up 6 bases, with 3 bases separating them. In DNA form, the CDR3 reads TGTGCCAGCAGTTTATATGATGAAAAACTGTTTTTT. Protein sequence: CASSLYDEKLFF.

About this clonotype itself: The conserved final phenylalanine or tryptophan is absent from the CDR3, which likely points to a read error. The chain joins TRBV27 to TRBJ1-6, with no clear D. Germline assignment: CDR1 MNHEY and CDR2 SMNVEV (reference sequence). The V and J ends lost 5 bases and 11 bases respectively, with 13 bases between them. This CDR3 is built from 13 residues. CDR3 nucleotide sequence: TGTGCCAGCAGTCCTCGGTCCGGACCACCCCTCCACCTT. Translated: CASSPRSGPPLHL.

This clonotype was picked up many times. The CDR3 loop reads CASREPGQGDGYTF. The CDR3 DNA sequence: TGTGCCAGCAGAGAGCCGGGACAGGGGGACGGCTACACCTTC. The chain carries TRBV6-2 or TRBV6-3 and TRBJ1-2, with 11 bases aligning to TRBD1. V lost 6 bases, J lost 8 bases, and 8 bases stayed unmatched. There are 14 residues in the CDR3. Germline values: CDR1 MNHEY, CDR2 SVGEGT.

This clonotype has only one observation. The chain recombines TRBV7-6 with TRBJ2-3; perhaps TRBD2 as D (5 bases). V gave up 2 bases and J gave up 6 bases, with 12 bases separating them. The CDR3 covers 14 residues. The germline V gene has CDR1 SGHVS and CDR2 FNYEAQ. CDR3 sequence (DNA): TGTGCCAGCAGCTTACGTGGGAGCTGGGATACGCAGTATTTT. This codes for CASSLRGSWDTQYF.

Comment on this clonotype: Possible read error: a much larger clone is one base away. V gene TRBV28 combines with J gene TRBJ2-1; 12 nucleotides match TRBD2. Germline V gives CDR1 MDHEN, CDR2 SYDVKM. The J segment lost 10 bases and the V segment lost 6 bases, leaving 10 bases of the junction unmatched. The CDR3 contains 15 residues. The CDR3 protein is CASRPETSGRHEQFF. The CDR3, as DNA: TGTGCCAGCAGGCCTGAGACTAGCGGGAGACACGAGCAGTTCTTC.

This rearrangement joins TRBV19 to TRBJ1-1; no clear D. The CDR3 consists of 13 residues. V lost 3 bases and J lost 0, with 5 bases in between. Germline V CDR1 and CDR2: LNHDA, SQIVND (reference sequence). CDR3 in amino acids: CASSIILNTEAFF. The CDR3 DNA follows: TGTGCCAGTAGTATTATACTGAACACTGAAGCTTTCTTT.

The chain recombines TRBV29-1 with TRBJ1-3; 7 bases line up with TRBD1. This CDR3 has 13 amino acids. V lost 5 bases to trimming and J lost 2 bases; unmatched junction nucleotides: 3. Germline lookup yields CDR1 SQVTM and CDR2 ANQGSEA. The CDR3: CSVSQGAGNTIYF. The DNA of the CDR3 is TGCAGCGTTTCGCAGGGGGCTGGAAACACCATATATTTT.

The chain joins TRBV29-1 to TRBJ1-5, with a weak D call TRBD1 (5 bases). Trimming cost V 2 bases and J 2 bases, with 7 bases left between them. Per germline, CDR1 SQVTM and CDR2 ANQGSEA. The CDR3 contains 13 residues. The CDR3 protein is CSVELGGNQPQHF. The CDR3 nucleotides read TGCAGCGTTGAATTGGGGGGCAATCAGCCCCAGCATTTT.

On this clonotype itself: The junction shows a germline mismatch at one end, possibly a read error. The genes are TRBV20-1 and TRBJ2-1; D gene uncertain. Germline-derived CDR1 and CDR2 are DFQATT and SNEGSKA (reference sequence). This CDR3 region has 12 residues. As DNA, the CDR3 is TGCAGTGCTAGTGGCAGTAGACATGAGCAGTGCTTC. As protein: CSASGSRHEQCF.

On this clonotype: A read error is possible here, since a much larger clone lies one base away. The rearrangement links TRBV6-1 to TRBJ2-1, with D possibly called TRBD1 or TRBD2 (6 bases each). The CDR3 runs to 15 residues. From germline, CDR1 is MNHNS and CDR2 SASEGT. CDR3 in amino acids: CDSYRRGTGTNEQFF. In DNA form, the CDR3 reads TGTGACAGCTATCGGAGGGGAACAGGGACCAATGAGCAGTTCTTC.

The V call is TRBV4-1, the J call TRBJ1-5, with 9 bases that match TRBD1. The CDR3 has 15 amino acids. J lost 7 bases, V lost 1 base, and 5 bases had no gene match. Germline V gene sequence: CDR1 MGHRA, CDR2 YSYEKL. The CDR3 protein is CASSQVQGARQPQHF. CDR3 in DNA: TGCGCCAGCAGCCAAGTACAGGGGGCGAGGCAGCCCCAGCATTTT.

Points on this clonotype: Since the CDR3 does not end with the conserved phenylalanine or tryptophan, this likely comes from a read error. This rearrangement joins TRBV20-1 to TRBJ2-7; the match to TRBD2 covers 11 bases. V shed 6 bases and J 0 bases; nucleotides not matched to a gene: 1. Germline CDR1 reads DFQATT; CDR2 reads SNEGSKA (reference sequence). This CDR3 is 13 amino acids long. In DNA, the CDR3 is TGCAGTGCCACTAGCGGGAGCTCCTACGAGCAGTACTCC. Protein: CSATSGSSYEQYS.

The genes are TRBV5-1 and TRBJ2-7; D is perhaps TRBD1 (6 bases). Germline V gives CDR1 SGHRS, CDR2 YFSETQ. The V and J ends lost 5 bases and 3 bases respectively, with 15 bases between them. There are 14 residues in the CDR3. The CDR3 bases are TGCGCCAGCAGACCCGACAGGAATAACTACGAGCAGTACTTC. Encoded protein: CASRPDRNNYEQYF.

The chain carries TRBV11-2 and TRBJ2-7; D is possibly TRBD2 (5 bases). Trimming pared 5 bases from V and 5 bases from J, leaving 7 bases between. This CDR3 has 11 amino acids. CDR1 is SGHAT, CDR2 FQNNGV, per germline. CDR3 sequence reads: CASSTGNEQYF. CDR3 sequence (DNA): TGTGCCAGCAGCACGGGAAACGAGCAGTACTTC. The full variable domain, with the rest looked up from reference TRBV11-2 and TRBJ2-7, is EAGVAQSPRYKIIEKRQSVAFWCNPISGHATLYWYQQILGQGPKLLIQFQNNGVVDDSQLPKDRFSAERLKGVDSTLKIQPAKLEDSAVYLCASSTGNEQYFGPGTRLTVT.

At least ten counts were recorded for this clonotype. This rearrangement joins TRBV27 to TRBJ2-1; 14 bases line up with TRBD2. The CDR3 totals 15 residues. The germline V gene encodes CDR1 MNHEY and CDR2 SMNVEV (reference sequence). J lost 6 bases, V lost 5 bases, and 3 bases had no gene match. In DNA form, the CDR3 reads TGTGCCAGCAGTCCCGGGACTAGCGGGAGCAATGAGCAGTTCTTC. The encoded protein is CASSPGTSGSNEQFF.